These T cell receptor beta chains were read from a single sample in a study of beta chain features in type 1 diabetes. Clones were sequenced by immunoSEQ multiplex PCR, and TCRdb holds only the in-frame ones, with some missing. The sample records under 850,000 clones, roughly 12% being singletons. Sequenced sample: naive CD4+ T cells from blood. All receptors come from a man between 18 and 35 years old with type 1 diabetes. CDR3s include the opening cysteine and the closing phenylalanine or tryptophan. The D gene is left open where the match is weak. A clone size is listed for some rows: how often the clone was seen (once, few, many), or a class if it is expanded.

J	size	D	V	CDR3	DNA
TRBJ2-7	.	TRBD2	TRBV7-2	CASRVAGNSYEQYF	TGTGCCAGCAGGGTAGCGGGTAACTCCTACGAGCAGTACTTC
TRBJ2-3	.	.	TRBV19	CASSMGRPGTDTQYF	TGTGCCAGTAGTATGGGTCGCCCTGGTACAGATACGCAGTATTTT
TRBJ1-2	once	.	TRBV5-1	CASSLSGANYGYTF	TGCGCCAGCAGCTTGTCTGGCGCTAACTATGGCTACACCTTC
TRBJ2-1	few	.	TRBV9	CASSPGGQLYNEQFF	TGTGCCAGCAGCCCGGGGGGACAACTCTACAATGAGCAGTTCTTC
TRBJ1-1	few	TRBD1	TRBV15	CATSRAGQVNTEAFF	TGTGCCACCAGCAGAGCCGGACAGGTGAACACTGAAGCTTTCTTT
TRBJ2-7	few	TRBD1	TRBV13	CASSPGDRDDREQYF	TGTGCCAGCAGCCCAGGGGACAGGGATGACCGAGAGCAGTACTTC
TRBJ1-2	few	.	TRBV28	CASSFGAPYGYTF	TGTGCCAGCAGTTTCGGGGCCCCTTATGGCTACACCTTC
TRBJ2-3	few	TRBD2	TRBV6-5	CASSSPAGEGTDTQYF	TGTGCCAGCAGTTCCCCAGCGGGGGAGGGCACAGATACGCAGTATTTT
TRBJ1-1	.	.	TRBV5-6	CASSFGAMNTEAFF	TGTGCCAGCAGCTTTGGGGCCATGAACACTGAAGCTTTCTTT
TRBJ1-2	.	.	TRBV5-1	CASSLAGNNYGYTF	TGCGCCAGCAGCTTGGCGGGTAATAACTATGGCTACACCTTC